This T cell receptor beta chain was sequenced in a study of T cells in Graves' hyperthyroidism and ophthalmopathy. Overall study results and limits: It was a median around seven months before onset that the model predicted ophthalmopathy. In the blood, most expanded thyroid clonotypes above 0.001 appeared as well.

This clonotype was found many times. Its target is unknown. Orbital computed tomography and thyroid ultrasound, together with serum TRAb and thyroxine and clinical symptoms, were used for diagnoses. Regions amplified from RNA transcripts were the TCR beta CDR3 regions. The HTBI primer set served for first-round RT-PCR of the TCR CDR3. In TCRdb, the multiplex PCR reads were re-called with MiXCR into one record per CDR3 protein. This table holds approximately 98,000 distinct CDR3 sequences, about 40% found once. With V trimmed by 4 bases and J by 5 bases, 13 bases remained unmatched. The CDR3 consists of 16 residues.

Material: peripheral blood or thyroid tissue (not recorded which). The receptor's source is a woman in her 30s with Graves' hyperthyroidism. The chain is built from TRBV12-3 or TRBV12-4 and TRBJ2-5; 7 bases are shared with TRBD2. CDR3 in DNA: TGTGCCAGCAGTTCGGGGGGACTGAGGGGTGAGGAGACCCAGTACTTC. Protein sequence: CASSSGGLRGEETQYF.